The rows below give T cell receptor beta chains drawn from one sample of a study of human T cells and chemical hapten exposure. TCRdb passed the RACE reads through MiXCR, listing each CDR3 protein once. The sample includes roughly 69,000 distinct CDR3 sequences, 9% to 12% seen only once; the top ten take around 6.8%. The material sequenced was whole blood, taken in connection with sensitization to the hapten diphenylcyclopropenone (DPC). These TCRs come from a woman between 45 and 60 years old with alopecia areata. Some clones in this sample may be carry-over from other donors' samples. The CDR3 runs from the conserved cysteine through the conserved F or W. The D gene is left open where the match is weak. Rows may omit the clone size; those that give it use once, few, many or a size class.

d_call clone_size j_call v_call cdr3_aa cdr3_nt
. many TRBJ2-2 TRBV29-1 CSVEQGTTGTGELFF TGCAGCGTTGAACAGGGTACCACCGGCACCGGGGAGCTGTTTTTT
TRBD1 . TRBJ1-1 TRBV27 CASRLTGGRGTEAFF TGTGCCAGCAGGCTAACAGGGGGCCGGGGCACTGAAGCTTTCTTT
. . TRBJ2-5 TRBV28 CATNRELIQETQYF TGTGCCACAAACAGGGAACTGATACAAGAGACCCAGTACTTC
. many TRBJ2-5 TRBV20-1 CSAREEGATKTQYF TGCAGTGCTAGAGAAGAAGGGGCCACGAAGACCCAGTACTTC
. . TRBJ2-1 TRBV2 CASGKSVEQFF TGTGCCAGCGGTAAAAGCGTTGAGCAGTTCTTC
. . TRBJ1-1 TRBV27 CASSPGFTAYTEAFF TGTGCCAGCAGTCCTGGATTTACGGCTTACACTGAAGCTTTCTTT
. few TRBJ2-1 TRBV12-3/TRBV12-4 CASSLRVHLAIPRRSYNEQFF TGTGCCAGCAGTTTGAGGGTTCACTTAGCTATCCCAAGGCGGAGCTACAATGAGCAGTTCTTC
TRBD2 many TRBJ2-3 TRBV10-1 CASSETGLVDTQYF TGCGCCAGCAGTGAGACCGGACTAGTAGATACGCAGTATTTT
TRBD2 . TRBJ2-1 TRBV4-2 CASRGLAVSYNEQFF TGTGCCAGCAGGGGACTAGCGGTCTCCTACAATGAGCAGTTCTTC
TRBD2 once TRBJ2-3 TRBV2 CASSEARRGSTDTQYF TGTGCCAGCAGTGAAGCGAGGCGGGGGAGCACAGATACGCAGTATTTT
. many TRBJ2-1 TRBV3-1 CASSLVVGGGSYNEQFF TGTGCCAGCAGCCTCGTTGTGGGAGGGGGCTCCTACAATGAGCAGTTCTTC
. . TRBJ1-1 TRBV5-5 CASSLDPGTNTEAFF TGTGCCAGCAGCTTGGATCCAGGGACGAACACTGAAGCTTTCTTT
. few TRBJ2-2 TRBV29-1 CSVGAWGDTGELFF TGCAGCGTTGGAGCTTGGGGTGACACCGGGGAGCTGTTTTTT
. . TRBJ2-1 TRBV10-3 CAISDPNKPYNEQFF TGTGCCATCAGTGACCCTAATAAGCCATACAATGAGCAGTTCTTC
. few TRBJ2-4 TRBV19 CASRKSVQANNIQYF TGTGCCAGTAGGAAGTCTGTCCAAGCCAATAACATTCAGTACTTC
. . TRBJ1-4 TRBV5-1 CASRKDSPNEKLFF TGCGCCAGCAGGAAGGACAGTCCTAATGAAAAACTGTTTTTT
. . TRBJ2-1 TRBV7-2 CASRSSVSSYNEQFF TGTGCCAGCAGGTCTTCCGTGAGCTCCTACAATGAGCAGTTCTTC
. many TRBJ1-2 TRBV30 CARRSDTYGYTF TGTGCCCGACGATCCGACACTTATGGCTACACCTTC
TRBD2 . TRBJ2-3 TRBV7-2 CASSLASSHRGRATDTQYF TGTGCCAGCAGCTTAGCGTCCTCTCATCGAGGGAGGGCCACAGATACGCAGTATTTT
TRBD2 few TRBJ2-5 TRBV18 CASSPGLEQETQYF TGTGCCAGCTCACCGGGACTAGAACAAGAGACCCAGTACTTC
TRBD1 once TRBJ1-1 TRBV10-3 CAISEGQGAMNTEAFF TGTGCCATCAGTGAAGGGCAGGGGGCGATGAACACTGAAGCTTTCTTT
. many TRBJ2-3 TRBV5-1 CASSSSSESTDTQYF TGCGCCAGCAGCTCCTCTAGCGAAAGCACAGATACGCAGTATTTT
. few TRBJ1-6 TRBV2 CASTDQGIENSPLHF TGTGCCAGCACCGACCAGGGGATAGAGAATTCACCCCTCCACTTT
. many TRBJ1-5 TRBV20-1 CSARRTDQPQHF TGCAGTGCTCGTCGGACAGATCAGCCCCAGCATTTT
TRBD2 . TRBJ2-1 TRBV29-1 CSVEGGLGIYNEQFF TGCAGCGTGGAAGGTGGACTAGGGATCTACAATGAGCAGTTCTTC
. few TRBJ2-3 TRBV9 CASSARDTRDTQYF TGTGCCAGCAGCGCCCGTGACACCAGAGATACGCAGTATTTT
. many TRBJ1-1 TRBV5-1 CASSWDTRKTEAFF TGCGCCAGCAGCTGGGACACCCGTAAGACTGAAGCTTTCTTT
TRBD2 many TRBJ2-7 TRBV27 CASSKTSGSIGYEQYF TGTGCCAGCAGTAAGACTAGCGGGAGTATAGGATACGAGCAGTACTTC
. many TRBJ1-5 TRBV12-3/TRBV12-4 CASSLTSGGLQPQHF TGTGCCAGCAGTTTAACTTCGGGGGGCCTTCAGCCCCAGCATTTT
TRBD2 . TRBJ2-1 TRBV18 CASSRGLAGIYNEQFF TGTGCCAGCTCACGAGGACTAGCGGGAATCTACAATGAGCAGTTCTTC